This TCR beta chain appears in the sequencing data of a study of regulatory T cells in long-lasting Graves disease. Indicated time point: newly diagnosed GD, antithyroid drugs for less than 3 months. Isolated PBMC RNA provided the starting material for the TCR library. With iRepertoire HTBI primers and Arm-PCR of CDR3 regions, TCR beta libraries were built. A single record per CDR3 protein comes from TCRdb applying MiXCR to the multiplex PCR reads. The table has hundreds of thousands of distinct CDR3 sequences, 15% to 20% seen once. The same data also contributed to another study, on T cells in Graves' hyperthyroidism and ophthalmopathy.

The source material was peripheral blood mononuclear cells (PBMCs), sampled at new diagnosis, from a patient treated with antithyroid drugs. The receptor comes from a woman aged 30 to 39 with Graves disease.

CDR3 protein: CASSIAGRLTGELFF. For the CDR3, the DNA is TGTGCCAGTAGTATAGCGGGCAGGCTCACCGGGGAGCTGTTTTTT. The genes are TRBV19 and TRBJ2-2; unclear D gene. The CDR3 runs 15 residues. V lost 1 base, J lost 4 bases, and 10 bases lay in between. Germline lookup yields CDR1 LNHDA and CDR2 SQIVND (reference sequence).